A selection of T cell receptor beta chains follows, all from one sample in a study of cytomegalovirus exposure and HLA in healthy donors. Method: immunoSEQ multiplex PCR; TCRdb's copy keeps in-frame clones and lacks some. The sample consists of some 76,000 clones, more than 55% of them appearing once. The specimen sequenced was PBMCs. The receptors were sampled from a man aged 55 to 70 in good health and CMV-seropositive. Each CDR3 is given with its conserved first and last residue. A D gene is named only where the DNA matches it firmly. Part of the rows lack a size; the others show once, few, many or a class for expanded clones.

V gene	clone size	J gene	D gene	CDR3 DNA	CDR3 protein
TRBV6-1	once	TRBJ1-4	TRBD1	TGTGCCAGCAGACGGACAGGGGAGAATGAAAAACTGTTTTTT	CASRRTGENEKLFF
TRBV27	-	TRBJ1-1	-	TGTGCCAGCAGTCTAACGGGGACTGAAGCTTTCTTT	CASSLTGTEAFF
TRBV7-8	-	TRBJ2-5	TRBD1	TGTGCCAGCAGCGCCGGGACAGGGTTGTTGGAGACCCAGTACTTC	CASSAGTGLLETQYF
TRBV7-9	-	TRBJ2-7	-	TGTGCCAGCAGCTTAGCGGGGGGATCGGGCGAGCAGTACTTC	CASSLAGGSGEQYF
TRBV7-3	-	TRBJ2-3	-	TGTGCCAGCAGCTTACCCGGGGGTACGCAGTATTTT	CASSLPGGTQYF
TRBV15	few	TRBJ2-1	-	TGTGCCACCAGCAGAGGGGGCCTTGAAGGTACCAATGAGCAGTTCTTC	CATSRGGLEGTNEQFF
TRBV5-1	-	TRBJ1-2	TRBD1	TGCGCCAGCAGCTGGGATACCGGGACAGGGTTTCACTATGGCTACACCTTC	CASSWDTGTGFHYGYTF
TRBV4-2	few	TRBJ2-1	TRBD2	TGTGCCAGCAGCCAGCTAGCGGGGGACCAGTTCTTC	CASSQLAGDQFF
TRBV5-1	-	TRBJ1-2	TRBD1	TGCGCCAGCAGCTTTAGTCCGGGACAGGGGGCCAGTGGCTACACCTTC	CASSFSPGQGASGYTF
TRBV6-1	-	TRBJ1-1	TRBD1	TGTGCCAGCAGAGAGACAGGGAGGAGGACTGAAGCTTTCTTT	CASRETGRRTEAFF
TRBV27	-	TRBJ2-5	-	TGTGCCAGCAGTTCACAGGGGGGGGAGACCCAGTACTTC	CASSSQGGETQYF
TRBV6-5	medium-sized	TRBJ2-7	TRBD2	TGTGCCAGCAGTTACTCAGGTAGCGGGACTGAGCAGTACTTC	CASSYSGSGTEQYF
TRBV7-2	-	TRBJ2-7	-	TGTGCCAGCAGCCCCAGCCGGAGGTGGCGGGAGCAGTACTTC	CASSPSRRWREQYF
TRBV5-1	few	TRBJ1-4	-	TGCGCCAGCAGCCGAGACACGGGGAGGGAAAAACTGTTTTTT	CASSRDTGREKLFF
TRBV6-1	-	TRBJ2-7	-	TGTGCCAGCAAAAGACAGGTGGGGAGCTCCTACGAGCAGTACTTC	CASKRQVGSSYEQYF
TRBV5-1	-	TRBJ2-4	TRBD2	TGCGCCAGCAGCTCAGCGGGAGGCCCATTCGGAGCCAAAAACATTCAGTACTTC	CASSSAGGPFGAKNIQYF
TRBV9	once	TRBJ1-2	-	TGTGCCACCGGGGGGGACTATGGCTACACCTTC	CATGGDYGYTF
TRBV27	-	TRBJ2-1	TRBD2	TGTGCCAGCAGTCCGCGACTAGCGGGGGTGCTTTTCAATGAGCAGTTCTTC	CASSPRLAGVLFNEQFF
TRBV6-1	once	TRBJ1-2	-	TGTGCCAGCACTGAGGGAGACTATGGCTACACCTTC	CASTEGDYGYTF
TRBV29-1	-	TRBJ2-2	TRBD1	TGCAGCGCCTCCCCCACTACAGGGGTCGGGGAGCTGCTTTTT	CSASPTTGVGELLF
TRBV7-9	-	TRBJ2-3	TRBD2	TGTGCCAGCAGCCTGACTAGCGGCTTCACAGATACGCAGTATTTT	CASSLTSGFTDTQYF
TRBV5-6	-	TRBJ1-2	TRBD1	TGTGCCAGCAGCGAGACAGGGAGATATGGCTACACCTTC	CASSETGRYGYTF
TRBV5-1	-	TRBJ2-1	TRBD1	TGCGCCAGCAGCTTTTCCCTAGGACAGGGGACAAATGAGCAGTTCTTC	CASSFSLGQGTNEQFF